Below, 6 T cell receptor beta chains from the same sample are listed, as sequenced in a study of T cell responses to AZD1222 COVID-19 vaccine. Generated by immunoSEQ multiplex PCR, the TCRdb table keeps only in-frame clones and is missing some. Of under 85,000 clones listed, about nine tenths are singletons. The sequencing here drew on peripheral blood, taken 28 days after the second AZD1222 dose. The receptors derive from an adult who received the AZD1222 COVID-19 vaccine.

This rearrangement joins TRBV7-3 to TRBJ1-2; D remains ambiguous. Trimming cost V 0 bases and J 8 bases, with 13 bases left between them. The CDR3 covers 14 residues. Germline assignment: CDR1 SGHTA and CDR2 FQGTGA. CDR3 residues: CASSLTSDPGGYTF. For the CDR3, the DNA is TGTGCCAGCAGCTTAACTTCGGATCCAGGAGGCTACACCTTC.

For the CDR3, the DNA is TGTGCCAGCTTTTGGAGTTTGAACACTGAAGCTTTCTTT. As protein: CASFWSLNTEAFF. This chain links TRBV6-5 with TRBJ1-1; D gene ambiguous. With 8 bases removed from V and 0 bases from J, the gap between germline ends came to 10 bases. Germline assignment: CDR1 MNHEY and CDR2 SVGAGI. The CDR3 runs to 13 residues.

This sequence joins TRBV5-1 and TRBJ2-5; no reliable D call. The CDR3 loop spans 14 amino acids. The V and J ends lost 0 bases and 2 bases respectively, with 8 bases between them. Germline CDR1 SGHRS, CDR2 YFSETQ. The CDR3, as DNA: TGCGCCAGCAGCTTGGTTGTGGGACAAGAGACCCAGTACTTC. It yields the protein CASSLVVGQETQYF. Variable domain in full (rest from reference TRBV5-1 and TRBJ2-5): KAGVTQTPRYLIKTRGQQVTLSCSPISGHRSVSWYQQTPGQGLQFLFEYFSETQRNKGNFPGRFSGRQFSNSRSEMNVSTLELGDSALYLCASSLVVGQETQYFGPGTRLLVL.

This chain connects TRBV9 to TRBJ1-2, with a weak D call TRBD1 (6 bases). Germline CDR1 reads SGDLS; CDR2 reads YYNGEE. V gave up 4 bases and J gave up 1 base, with 11 bases separating them. The length of the CDR3 is 14 residues. The CDR3 DNA reads as TGTGCCAGCAGCCTCGGACAGAGTAACTATGGCTACACCTTC. It is translated as CASSLGQSNYGYTF.

This chain connects TRBV11-3 to TRBJ2-6; D is ambiguous. Germline loops: CDR1 SGHNT, CDR2 YENEEA. The CDR3 consists of 12 residues. V shed 5 bases and J shed 5 bases, with 4 bases lying between them. The CDR3, as DNA: TGTGCCAGCAGCCCTAGGGCCAACGTCCTGACTTTC. It codes for CASSPRANVLTF.

The rearrangement uses TRBV15 and TRBJ1-4, with 8 bases fitting TRBD1. Germline V gives CDR1 LNHNV, CDR2 YYDKDF (reference sequence). Unmatched junction bases numbered 6, after V lost 1 base and J lost 8 bases. The CDR3 contains 15 residues. The CDR3 DNA reads TGTGCCACCAGCAGAGCCGGGACAGGTGACGAAAAACTGTTTTTT. It yields the protein CATSRAGTGDEKLFF.